This T cell receptor (beta chain) was profiled in a study of technical replicates of blood from four donors. This CDR3 contains 13 residues. Trimming left V 4 bases short and J 7 bases short, with 13 bases between. The germline V gene has CDR1 SGHDN and CDR2 FVKESK. This table comes from immunoSEQ multiplex PCR, and its TCRdb copy is limited to in-frame clones, with some not included. In the table there are around 63,000 clones, roughly 98% of which are singletons. The material sequenced was T cells isolated from PBMCs. The chain carries TRBV14 and TRBJ1-1; tentative D call: TRBD1 (5 bases). This sequence originates from a human donor in good health. CDR3 coding DNA: TGTGCCAGCAGCCGGTCGGGGGGACGTGAAGCTTTCTTT. This encodes CASSRSGGREAFF.